Listed below are T cell receptor beta chains from one sample, sequenced in a study of OX40 agonist ivuxolimab in advanced cancers. Assay used: immunoSEQ multiplex PCR; TCRdb lists only in-frame clones, some missing. The top ten clones hold around 8.7% of a sample with more than 80,000 clones, less than 95% of them seen once. The sample consisted of CD4+ or CD8+ T cells sorted from blood, taken in a trial of the OX40 agonist ivuxolimab. The receptors stem from an adult with an advanced solid tumor such as melanoma, head and neck, liver or kidney cancer. Each CDR3 is given with its conserved first and last residue. A D gene is named only where the DNA matches it firmly. Not every row has a clone size; where given, it reads once, few, many or a size class.

TRBV19	TRBJ2-5	18	-	TRBD2	CASSIRPPGLAVQETQYF	TGTGCCAGTAGTATCAGACCCCCGGGACTAGCGGTCCAAGAGACCCAGTACTTC
TRBV5-1	TRBJ1-1	15	-	TRBD1	CASSITGGALAEAFF	TGCGCCAGCAGCATAACAGGGGGCGCATTGGCTGAAGCTTTCTTT
TRBV6-5	TRBJ1-1	14	-	-	CASRSQGVRAEAFF	TGTGCCAGCAGAAGCCAGGGCGTCCGCGCTGAAGCTTTCTTT
TRBV4-1	TRBJ2-7	14	-	-	CASSSSGLSYEQYF	TGCGCCAGCAGCTCGAGCGGGCTATCCTACGAGCAGTACTTC
TRBV4-2	TRBJ2-1	16	-	-	CASSQEPLSSYNEQFF	TGTGCCAGCAGCCAAGAACCCCTGAGCTCCTACAATGAGCAGTTCTTC
TRBV30	TRBJ1-1	13	-	-	CAWSYRLGTEAFF	TGTGCCTGGAGTTACAGGTTGGGGACTGAAGCTTTCTTT
TRBV9	TRBJ2-1	16	-	TRBD2	CASSGLAGGTYNEQFF	TGTGCCAGCAGCGGTCTAGCGGGAGGGACTTACAATGAGCAGTTCTTC
TRBV9	TRBJ2-3	16	-	TRBD2	CASSGRGTSGSDTQYF	TGTGCCAGCAGCGGGAGAGGGACTAGCGGGTCAGATACGCAGTATTTT
TRBV7-2	TRBJ2-7	13	few	-	CASSPGPLLEQYF	TGTGCCAGCAGCCCCGGGCCCCTACTCGAGCAGTACTTC
TRBV11-3	TRBJ2-7	17	-	TRBD2	CASSLEKRTSGAYEQYF	TGTGCCAGCAGCTTAGAGAAGCGGACTAGCGGGGCCTACGAGCAGTACTTC
TRBV25-1	TRBJ2-7	17	-	TRBD2	CASSDRTSGTNSYEQYF	TGTGCCAGCAGTGATAGAACTAGCGGGACAAATTCCTACGAGCAGTACTTC
TRBV28	TRBJ1-3	15	-	TRBD1	CASSHTTGAGNTIYF	TGTGCCAGCAGTCATACTACAGGGGCGGGAAACACCATATATTTT
TRBV27	TRBJ2-1	16	-	-	CASSSSIVGSYNEQFF	TGTGCCAGCAGTTCATCCATAGTGGGTTCCTACAATGAGCAGTTCTTC
TRBV6-5	TRBJ2-5	13	-	-	CASRTGARKTQYF	TGTGCCAGCAGGACGGGGGCAAGGAAGACCCAGTACTTC
TRBV5-1	TRBJ2-5	14	-	-	CASSLGGGAETQYF	TGCGCCAGCAGCTTGGGCGGGGGCGCGGAGACCCAGTACTTC
TRBV30	TRBJ2-7	14	-	TRBD1	CAWSGQGGLYEQYF	TGTGCCTGGAGTGGACAGGGCGGCCTCTACGAGCAGTACTTC
TRBV6-5	TRBJ2-7	15	-	-	CASSYVRTAGYEQYF	TGTGCCAGCAGTTACGTTCGGACAGCGGGCTACGAGCAGTACTTC
TRBV27	TRBJ2-3	12	-	TRBD2	CATRAGVDTQYF	TGTGCCACCCGAGCGGGAGTGGATACGCAGTATTTT
TRBV27	TRBJ1-1	11	-	-	CASSSGPVAFF	TGTGCCAGCAGTTCCGGCCCTGTGGCTTTCTTT
TRBV19	TRBJ1-3	15	once	-	CASTPGRFSGNTIYF	TGTGCCAGTACCCCCGGACGCTTCTCTGGAAACACCATATATTTT
TRBV4-2	TRBJ1-2	15	-	-	CASSQGTANIYGYTF	TGTGCCAGCAGCCAAGGGACAGCTAACATCTATGGCTACACCTTC
TRBV28	TRBJ1-4	14	-	TRBD1	CASHTGVTNEKLFF	TGTGCCAGCCACACAGGGGTAACTAATGAAAAACTGTTTTTT
TRBV29-1	TRBJ2-3	11	-	-	CSVEGTLTQYF	TGCAGCGTTGAAGGGACACTAACGCAGTATTTT
TRBV2	TRBJ1-1	13	-	-	CASSEAAGTEAFF	TGTGCCAGCAGTGAAGCGGCCGGCACTGAAGCTTTCTTT
TRBV6-5	TRBJ2-2	16	-	TRBD2	CASSYAGGRYTGELFF	TGTGCCAGCAGTTACGCGGGAGGCCGGTACACCGGGGAGCTGTTTTTT
TRBV7-8	TRBJ1-6	15	-	TRBD1	CASSLDQGAFSPLHF	TGTGCCAGCAGCTTAGATCAGGGGGCGTTTTCACCCCTCCACTTT
TRBV5-1	TRBJ2-7	14	-	-	CASSLETGYYEQYF	TGCGCCAGCAGCTTGGAGACAGGTTATTACGAGCAGTACTTC
TRBV18	TRBJ1-4	16	-	-	CASSRDRMATNEKLFF	TGTGCCAGCTCACGAGACAGGATGGCAACTAATGAAAAACTGTTTTTT
TRBV5-4	TRBJ2-2	15	-	-	CASSFDSGNTGELFF	TGTGCCAGCAGCTTTGACTCAGGGAACACCGGGGAGCTGTTTTTT
TRBV9	TRBJ1-4	14	-	TRBD1	CASSVAGQDEKLFF	TGTGCCAGCAGCGTAGCGGGACAGGACGAAAAACTGTTTTTT
TRBV7-6	TRBJ1-3	16	-	-	CASSLNPAGLLDTIYF	TGTGCCAGCAGCTTAAATCCGGCAGGGCTTTTGGACACCATATATTTT
TRBV5-6	TRBJ2-2	15	once	-	CASSLVQGGTGELFF	TGTGCCAGCAGCTTGGTGCAGGGGGGCACCGGGGAGCTGTTTTTT
TRBV4-1	TRBJ2-4	16	-	TRBD1	CASSQDPRGPKNIQYF	TGCGCCAGCAGCCAAGACCCCAGGGGGCCCAAAAACATTCAGTACTTC
TRBV11-2	TRBJ2-4	17	-	TRBD2	CASSLRLAGGSQNIQYF	TGTGCCAGCAGCTTACGGCTAGCGGGAGGATCTCAAAACATTCAGTACTTC
TRBV19	TRBJ2-2	16	-	-	CASTRASGVGTGELFF	TGTGCCAGTACGAGGGCGTCGGGAGTTGGCACCGGGGAGCTGTTTTTT
TRBV10-2	TRBJ2-2	17	-	TRBD2	CASSSRVRAGEGGELFF	TGCGCCAGCAGTTCTCGGGTCCGCGCGGGAGAGGGGGGGGAGCTGTTTTTT
TRBV9	TRBJ2-7	14	-	-	CASSVGGSGYEQYF	TGTGCCAGCAGCGTAGGTGGGTCCGGCTACGAGCAGTACTTC
TRBV30	TRBJ1-6	15	-	-	CAWTPPGVGNSPLHF	TGTGCCTGGACACCCCCAGGGGTGGGCAATTCACCCCTCCACTTT
TRBV27	TRBJ2-7	10	-	-	CASGAGEQYF	TGTGCCAGTGGGGCTGGCGAGCAGTACTTC
TRBV4-2	TRBJ2-7	15	-	TRBD2	CASSQTSENLYEQYF	TGTGCCAGCAGCCAAACTAGCGAAAATCTCTACGAGCAGTACTTC
TRBV11-3	TRBJ2-3	17	-	TRBD2	CASSFLGSGRSADTQYF	TGTGCCAGCAGCTTCTTAGGTAGCGGGAGGAGCGCAGATACGCAGTATTTT
TRBV11-2	TRBJ2-1	19	-	TRBD1	CASSFRRDRGPYSYNEQFF	TGTGCCAGCAGCTTTAGGAGGGACAGGGGGCCTTATTCCTACAATGAGCAGTTCTTC
TRBV5-1	TRBJ2-6	16	-	-	CASSLNGGSGANVLTF	TGCGCCAGCAGCTTGAACGGGGGCTCTGGGGCCAACGTCCTGACTTTC
TRBV7-8	TRBJ2-1	15	few	TRBD1	CASSYQTGIYNEQFF	TGTGCCAGCAGCTACCAGACAGGGATATACAATGAGCAGTTCTTC
TRBV27	TRBJ2-7	13	-	-	CASTNLKDGEQYF	TGTGCCAGCACCAATCTAAAGGACGGCGAGCAGTACTTC
TRBV7-2	TRBJ2-2	18	few	TRBD1	CASSKTHRTGEKGGELFF	TGTGCCAGCAGCAAGACCCACCGGACAGGGGAAAAAGGCGGGGAGCTGTTTTTT
TRBV11-3	TRBJ2-3	11	-	-	CASSSGDTQYF	TGTGCCAGCAGCTCAGGGGATACGCAGTATTTT
TRBV7-3	TRBJ1-1	16	-	TRBD1	CASSLGDRGRATEAFF	TGTGCCAGCAGCTTAGGGGACAGGGGTCGAGCCACTGAAGCTTTCTTT
TRBV19	TRBJ2-6	16	-	TRBD1	CASSPETGAGANVLTF	TGTGCCAGTAGCCCCGAAACAGGGGCTGGGGCCAACGTCCTGACTTTC
TRBV7-3	TRBJ1-1	14	-	-	CASSSLPGNTEAFF	TGTGCCAGCAGCTCACTCCCAGGGAACACTGAAGCTTTCTTT